This T cell receptor beta chain derives from a study of blood T cell repertoires in COVID-19. Study-wide background: From the United States, Italy and Spain came samples of acute and convalescent COVID-19. PBMCs, B-cell-depleted T cells, or T cells were the source of the cDNA or gDNA that made up the material.

The CDR3 extends over 14 amino acids. Trimming pared 3 bases from V and 1 base from J, leaving 12 bases between. The germline V gene has CDR1 SQVTM and CDR2 ANQGSEA. Per the study methods: Cell counts per sample came from amplifying reference gene primers. Only in-frame clones appear in the TCRdb table, and some are missing; sequencing was by immunoSEQ multiplex PCR. The D gene and trimming were derived from the DNA, and the V and J assignments and clone size from that table. This sample carries around 220,000 clones, about 90% of them seen once, and the ten largest clones take 2% to 2.5%. The chain recombines TRBV29-1 with TRBJ1-1, with no clear D. This clonotype was obtained from a woman in her forties or fifties with acute or convalescent COVID-19. Sequencing input: peripheral blood. CDR3 in amino acids: CSVEWHNKNTEAFF. CDR3 sequence (DNA): TGCAGCGTTGAGTGGCACAACAAGAACACTGAAGCTTTCTTT.